A selection of T cell receptor beta chains follows, all from one sample in a study of blood T cell repertoires in COVID-19. TCRdb's copy holds only in-frame clones and misses some; the assay was immunoSEQ multiplex PCR. Seen here are 150,000 to 200,000 clones, just over 85% observed once, and the top ten hold 8% to 10%. The sequenced sample consisted of peripheral blood. The receptors were gathered from a man in his 60s with acute or convalescent COVID-19. The CDR3 runs from the conserved cysteine through the conserved F or W. A D gene is named only where the DNA matches it firmly. Clone size is stated in some rows and not others, as once, few, many or a class when expanded.

V gene: TRBV28
clone size: NA
CDR3 length: 16
D gene: NA
J gene: TRBJ1-4
CDR3 DNA: TGTGCCAGCAGTCCCCCGGGACTGCTTCCCCATGAAAAACTGTTTTTT
CDR3 protein: CASSPPGLLPHEKLFF

V gene: TRBV28
clone size: few
CDR3 length: 16
D gene: NA
J gene: TRBJ1-5
CDR3 DNA: TGTGCCAGCAGTAACTATGGACTGTTCCGGGGTCAGCCCCAGCATTTT
CDR3 protein: CASSNYGLFRGQPQHF

V gene: TRBV24-1
clone size: NA
CDR3 length: 14
D gene: TRBD1
J gene: TRBJ1-5
CDR3 DNA: TGTGCCACCAGTGTAACAGGGGACAGTCAGCCCCAGCATTTT
CDR3 protein: CATSVTGDSQPQHF

V gene: TRBV3-1/TRBV3-2
clone size: few
CDR3 length: 13
D gene: NA
J gene: TRBJ1-6
CDR3 DNA: TGTGCCAGCAGCCCCCGAGTCCCGACACCCCTCCACTTT
CDR3 protein: CASSPRVPTPLHF

V gene: TRBV27
clone size: NA
CDR3 length: 14
D gene: TRBD1
J gene: TRBJ2-1
CDR3 DNA: TGTGCCAGCAGTTCTTGGACAGGGATCAATGAGCAGTTCTTC
CDR3 protein: CASSSWTGINEQFF

V gene: TRBV28
clone size: NA
CDR3 length: 15
D gene: TRBD2
J gene: TRBJ2-3
CDR3 DNA: TGTGCCAGCAGTCCCCGAGCGGGGAGTCAGGATACGCAGTATTTT
CDR3 protein: CASSPRAGSQDTQYF

V gene: TRBV7-2
clone size: NA
CDR3 length: 15
D gene: NA
J gene: TRBJ2-1
CDR3 DNA: TGTGCCAGCAGCTTAGATCCTAGCGATTACAATGAGCAGTTCTTC
CDR3 protein: CASSLDPSDYNEQFF

V gene: TRBV10-3
clone size: NA
CDR3 length: 14
D gene: TRBD2
J gene: TRBJ2-7
CDR3 DNA: TGTGCCAGCGCCGGGACTAGCGGTTCCTACGAGCAGTACTTC
CDR3 protein: CASAGTSGSYEQYF

V gene: TRBV9
clone size: NA
CDR3 length: 14
D gene: NA
J gene: TRBJ2-6
CDR3 DNA: TGTGCCAGCAGCGTAGGTACTGGGGCCAACGTCCTGACTTTC
CDR3 protein: CASSVGTGANVLTF

V gene: TRBV5-1
clone size: NA
CDR3 length: 15
D gene: TRBD2
J gene: TRBJ2-1
CDR3 DNA: TGCGCCAGCAGCTTGATACCTAGCGGGGGGAATGAGCAGTTCTTC
CDR3 protein: CASSLIPSGGNEQFF

V gene: TRBV28
clone size: NA
CDR3 length: 16
D gene: NA
J gene: TRBJ2-7
CDR3 DNA: TGTGCCAGCAGTTCCCGACCAGCGGGTGGGACCTACGAGCAGTACTTC
CDR3 protein: CASSSRPAGGTYEQYF

V gene: TRBV12-3/TRBV12-4
clone size: NA
CDR3 length: 13
D gene: NA
J gene: TRBJ1-5
CDR3 DNA: TGTGCCAGCAGTATACAGCGGTACCAGCCCCAGCATTTT
CDR3 protein: CASSIQRYQPQHF

V gene: TRBV28
clone size: NA
CDR3 length: 16
D gene: NA
J gene: TRBJ1-5
CDR3 DNA: TGTGCCAGCAGTTTGCGTCGGGGGGGGGTCGGACAGCCCCAGCATTTT
CDR3 protein: CASSLRRGGVGQPQHF

V gene: TRBV9
clone size: NA
CDR3 length: 17
D gene: TRBD1
J gene: TRBJ1-2
CDR3 DNA: TGTGCCAGCAGCCCCCGGACAGGGGGCAGCCCTAACTATGGCTACACCTTC
CDR3 protein: CASSPRTGGSPNYGYTF

V gene: TRBV28
clone size: NA
CDR3 length: 12
D gene: NA
J gene: TRBJ1-1
CDR3 DNA: TGTGCCAGCAGTCCACTACGCACTGAAGCTTTCTTT
CDR3 protein: CASSPLRTEAFF

V gene: TRBV28
clone size: NA
CDR3 length: 13
D gene: TRBD1
J gene: TRBJ1-1
CDR3 DNA: TGTGCCAGCAGGAGACAGGGGGCGGCTGAAGCTTTCTTT
CDR3 protein: CASRRQGAAEAFF

V gene: TRBV3-1/TRBV3-2
clone size: once
CDR3 length: 16
D gene: TRBD2
J gene: TRBJ2-5
CDR3 DNA: TGTGCCAGCAGCCAAGGACCGGGAGGGGAATGGGAGACCCAGTACTTC
CDR3 protein: CASSQGPGGEWETQYF

V gene: TRBV9
clone size: NA
CDR3 length: 16
D gene: NA
J gene: TRBJ1-5
CDR3 DNA: TGTGCCAGCAGCGTAGGAGCCTCTCGGGGAGATCAGCCCCAGCATTTT
CDR3 protein: CASSVGASRGDQPQHF

V gene: TRBV6-2/TRBV6-3
clone size: once
CDR3 length: 17
D gene: TRBD1
J gene: TRBJ2-3
CDR3 DNA: TGTGCCAGCAGTTTCCATCCTGACAGGGGGCAGCCAGATACGCAGTATTTT
CDR3 protein: CASSFHPDRGQPDTQYF

V gene: TRBV5-1
clone size: NA
CDR3 length: 15
D gene: TRBD2
J gene: TRBJ2-3
CDR3 DNA: TGCGCCAGCAGCCCCGGGACTAGGGGCGCAGATACGCAGTATTTT
CDR3 protein: CASSPGTRGADTQYF

V gene: TRBV23-1
clone size: NA
CDR3 length: 15
D gene: TRBD1
J gene: TRBJ2-7
CDR3 DNA: TGCGCCAGCAAAAACCGGGACAGGGACCTACGAGGGCAGTACTTC
CDR3 protein: CASKNRDRDLRGQYF

V gene: TRBV5-1
clone size: NA
CDR3 length: 14
D gene: NA
J gene: TRBJ2-7
CDR3 DNA: TGCGCCAGCAGCTTGGGACTCCTCTCCTACGAGCAGTACTTC
CDR3 protein: CASSLGLLSYEQYF

V gene: TRBV5-1
clone size: NA
CDR3 length: 15
D gene: TRBD1
J gene: TRBJ2-2
CDR3 DNA: TGCGCCAGCAGCCACCGACAGGGTTGGACCGGGGAGCTGTTTTTT
CDR3 protein: CASSHRQGWTGELFF

V gene: TRBV7-9
clone size: NA
CDR3 length: 14
D gene: NA
J gene: TRBJ2-2
CDR3 DNA: TGTGCCAGCAGCTTCGGCAGGTCGACCGGGGAGCTGTTTTTT
CDR3 protein: CASSFGRSTGELFF

V gene: TRBV28
clone size: NA
CDR3 length: 15
D gene: TRBD2
J gene: TRBJ2-2
CDR3 DNA: TGTGCCAGCAGTTTACAGACTAGCGGGACCGGGGAGCTGTTTTTT
CDR3 protein: CASSLQTSGTGELFF

V gene: TRBV29-1
clone size: NA
CDR3 length: 14
D gene: TRBD1
J gene: TRBJ1-2
CDR3 DNA: TGCAGCGCCACAGGGACAGGCCTGAATTATGGCTACACCTTC
CDR3 protein: CSATGTGLNYGYTF

V gene: TRBV27
clone size: few
CDR3 length: 15
D gene: NA
J gene: TRBJ2-7
CDR3 DNA: TGTGCCAGCAGTTCAAGCCAGGGGGGCTCCTACGAGCAGTACTTC
CDR3 protein: CASSSSQGGSYEQYF

V gene: TRBV5-1
clone size: NA
CDR3 length: 15
D gene: TRBD2
J gene: TRBJ2-7
CDR3 DNA: TGCGCCAGCAGCCCCTTGTCTAGCGGGACTTACGAGCAGTACTTC
CDR3 protein: CASSPLSSGTYEQYF

V gene: TRBV9
clone size: NA
CDR3 length: 16
D gene: NA
J gene: TRBJ2-1
CDR3 DNA: TGTGCCAGCAGCGTAGGGGGGCGGCCCCTCTACAATGAGCAGTTCTTC
CDR3 protein: CASSVGGRPLYNEQFF

V gene: TRBV18
clone size: NA
CDR3 length: 14
D gene: TRBD1
J gene: TRBJ1-2
CDR3 DNA: TGTGCCAGCTCATTTAACAGGGGGAACTATGGCTACACCTTC
CDR3 protein: CASSFNRGNYGYTF

V gene: TRBV7-9
clone size: NA
CDR3 length: 14
D gene: NA
J gene: TRBJ1-1
CDR3 DNA: TGTGCCAGCAGCCCGGAAGCGGGGGGCACTGAAGCTTTCTTT
CDR3 protein: CASSPEAGGTEAFF